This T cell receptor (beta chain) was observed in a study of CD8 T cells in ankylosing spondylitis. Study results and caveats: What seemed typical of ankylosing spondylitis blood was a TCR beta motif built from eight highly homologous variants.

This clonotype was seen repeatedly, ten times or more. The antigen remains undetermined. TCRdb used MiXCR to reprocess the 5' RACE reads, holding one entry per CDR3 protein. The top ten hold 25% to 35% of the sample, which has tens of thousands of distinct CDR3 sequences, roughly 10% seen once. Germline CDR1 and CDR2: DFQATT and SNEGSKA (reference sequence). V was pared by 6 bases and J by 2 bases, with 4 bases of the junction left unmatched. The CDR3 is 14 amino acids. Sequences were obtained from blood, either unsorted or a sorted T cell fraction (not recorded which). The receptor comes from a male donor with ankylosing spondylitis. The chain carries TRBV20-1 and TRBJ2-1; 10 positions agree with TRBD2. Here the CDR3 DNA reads TGCAGTGCCTCCGGGACTAGCGCCTACAATGAGCAGTTCTTC. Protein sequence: CSASGTSAYNEQFF.